This is a list of T cell receptor beta chains from one sample in a study of blood T cells in healthy people across ages. TCRdb re-called the 5' RACE reads with MiXCR, one entry per CDR3 protein. The data show 800,000 or so distinct CDR3 sequences, with 46% seen just once and about a sixth held by the top ten. Sequenced material: blood. Source of these receptors: an elderly man in good health. CDR3s include the opening cysteine and the closing phenylalanine or tryptophan. Fields, in order: J gene, V gene, CDR3 protein.

j_gene: TRBJ2-3
v_gene: TRBV12-3/TRBV12-4
CDR3aa: CASSSIAGGKDTQYF

j_gene: TRBJ2-3
v_gene: TRBV12-3/TRBV12-4
CDR3aa: CASSLGGGPEDTQYF

j_gene: TRBJ2-5
v_gene: TRBV29-1
CDR3aa: CSGGQTQETQYF

j_gene: TRBJ2-3
v_gene: TRBV5-5
CDR3aa: CASSFSSGRLVTDTQYF

j_gene: TRBJ2-5
v_gene: TRBV12-3/TRBV12-4
CDR3aa: CANSSGQGIETQYF

j_gene: TRBJ2-1
v_gene: TRBV29-1
CDR3aa: CSVEARGHEQFF

j_gene: TRBJ2-1
v_gene: TRBV6-5
CDR3aa: CASSYSNRAYSNEQFF

j_gene: TRBJ2-3
v_gene: TRBV12-3/TRBV12-4
CDR3aa: CASSGRGGTDMQYF

j_gene: TRBJ2-2
v_gene: TRBV5-1
CDR3aa: CASSFLSGGADTGELFF

j_gene: TRBJ2-1
v_gene: TRBV4-2
CDR3aa: CASSQDHPGTSSYMGEQFF

j_gene: TRBJ2-3
v_gene: TRBV20-1
CDR3aa: CSALSGGPINTQYF

j_gene: TRBJ2-5
v_gene: TRBV7-7
CDR3aa: CASSLDWTVQETQYF

j_gene: TRBJ2-1
v_gene: TRBV28
CDR3aa: CASNPSGSEAYNEQFF

j_gene: TRBJ2-2
v_gene: TRBV7-2
CDR3aa: CASSPQGSYTGELFF

j_gene: TRBJ2-1
v_gene: TRBV7-9
CDR3aa: CASSSREDYNEQFF

j_gene: TRBJ2-5
v_gene: TRBV20-1
CDR3aa: CSARASVGTETQYF

j_gene: TRBJ2-7
v_gene: TRBV27
CDR3aa: CASSLSLAESSYEQYF

j_gene: TRBJ2-7
v_gene: TRBV25-1
CDR3aa: CASSEYGATTYEQYF

j_gene: TRBJ2-7
v_gene: TRBV25-1
CDR3aa: CASSDNGIGVSEQYF

j_gene: TRBJ2-3
v_gene: TRBV5-1
CDR3aa: CASSSFGQGRSDTQYF

j_gene: TRBJ2-3
v_gene: TRBV25-1
CDR3aa: CASSEGAHGNTQYF

j_gene: TRBJ2-1
v_gene: TRBV3-1
CDR3aa: CASSPWLAVDNEQFF

j_gene: NA
v_gene: TRBV3-1
CDR3aa: CASSSRGRGNQETQFF

j_gene: TRBJ2-3
v_gene: TRBV6-2/TRBV6-3
CDR3aa: CASSGWDRTAHSGTQYF

j_gene: TRBJ2-1
v_gene: TRBV30
CDR3aa: CACPTSGRSYEQFF

j_gene: TRBJ2-1
v_gene: TRBV20-1
CDR3aa: CSAIVAGVFGNEQFF

j_gene: TRBJ2-5
v_gene: TRBV7-3
CDR3aa: CASSLVPGPQETQYF

j_gene: TRBJ2-1
v_gene: TRBV7-8
CDR3aa: CASSLNDLDWDEQFF

j_gene: TRBJ2-2
v_gene: TRBV7-8
CDR3aa: CASSYTSGTGELFF

j_gene: TRBJ2-1
v_gene: TRBV9
CDR3aa: CASSVGRSTYNEQFF

j_gene: TRBJ2-1
v_gene: TRBV30
CDR3aa: CALAGEGEQFF

j_gene: TRBJ2-7
v_gene: TRBV29-1
CDR3aa: CSVDGGDHEQYF

j_gene: TRBJ2-2
v_gene: TRBV4-1
CDR3aa: CASSQVTGLAGGVGELFF

j_gene: TRBJ2-3
v_gene: TRBV12-3/TRBV12-4
CDR3aa: CASSFPAGVDTQYF

j_gene: TRBJ2-5
v_gene: TRBV5-1
CDR3aa: CASRTGGSQETQYF

j_gene: TRBJ2-3
v_gene: TRBV12-3/TRBV12-4
CDR3aa: CASSWHGGRADTQYF

j_gene: TRBJ1-4
v_gene: TRBV28
CDR3aa: CASSSSGQGNEKLFF

j_gene: TRBJ2-5
v_gene: TRBV20-1
CDR3aa: CSASRPSGGRQETQYF

j_gene: TRBJ1-5
v_gene: TRBV21-1
CDR3aa: CASSINQPQHF

j_gene: TRBJ2-3
v_gene: TRBV30
CDR3aa: CAWRMNLAGRTQYF

j_gene: TRBJ1-1
v_gene: TRBV2
CDR3aa: CASSVMTGNTEAFF

j_gene: TRBJ2-6
v_gene: TRBV5-1
CDR3aa: CASSAAGSGANVLTF

j_gene: TRBJ1-4
v_gene: TRBV7-9
CDR3aa: CASSLGQTSTNEKLFF

j_gene: TRBJ2-6
v_gene: TRBV2
CDR3aa: CASIARQVRSGANVLTF

j_gene: TRBJ2-1
v_gene: TRBV27
CDR3aa: CASSLSGAINNEQFF

j_gene: TRBJ2-1
v_gene: TRBV11-2
CDR3aa: CASSSPTGTGGRNEQFF

j_gene: TRBJ2-1
v_gene: TRBV3-1
CDR3aa: CASSQDNLEVEQFF

j_gene: TRBJ2-7
v_gene: TRBV3-1
CDR3aa: CASSRRQATYEQYF

j_gene: TRBJ2-3
v_gene: TRBV6-1
CDR3aa: CASSGRVAGQADTQYF

j_gene: TRBJ2-5
v_gene: TRBV12-3/TRBV12-4
CDR3aa: CASTWTAGETQYF

j_gene: TRBJ2-5
v_gene: TRBV30
CDR3aa: CAWSPGTEGTQYF

j_gene: TRBJ2-7
v_gene: TRBV4-2
CDR3aa: CASSPAGGGQTEQYF